This T cell receptor (beta chain) was identified in a study of Tregs in tolerant kidney transplant recipients. Study-wide results and caveats: Few patients were studied, so findings need validation in larger groups.

TCRdb keeps only in-frame clones here, not all; method: immunoSEQ multiplex PCR. The table records approximately 260,000 clones, about four fifths of them present only once. As for this clone: Its specificity is unknown.

The sequenced sample was CD4+ T cells from blood. This receptor was taken from a human donor in good health.

The CDR3 spells CASSRAVTTTTNEKLFF. In DNA, the CDR3 is TGTGCCAGCAGCCGGGCAGTAACAACCACAACTAATGAAAAACTGTTTTTT. The chain recombines TRBV11-2 with TRBJ1-4; the D is unclear. The V gene's germline CDR1 is SGHAT and CDR2 FQNNGV. The V end lost 5 bases, the J end lost 0 bases, and 16 bases lay between the germline ends. The CDR3 loop spans 17 amino acids.